These 2 T cell receptor beta chains were all obtained from the same sample, sequenced in a study of human T cells and chemical hapten exposure. Time point meaning: patch test 1, 2 weeks after DPC sensitization. As to treatment: therapeutic diphenylcyclopropenone sensitization with weekly scalp DPC. TCRdb re-derived calls from the RACE reads in MiXCR, one entry per CDR3 protein. Among some 380,000 distinct CDR3 sequences listed, 4.8% were seen once. Sequencing was performed on whole blood, taken in connection with sensitization to the hapten diphenylcyclopropenone (DPC). Receptors originate from a woman aged 45-65 years with alopecia areata. Some clones in this sample may be carry-over from other donors' samples.

This clonotype was counted ten times or more. CDR3: CASSSQGKAFF. CDR3 nucleotides: TGTGCCAGCAGTTCCCAGGGGAAGGCTTTCTTT. V is TRBV6-5 and J is TRBJ1-1; weak D call: TRBD1 (6 bases). This CDR3 contains 11 residues. Trimming took 4 bases from V and 11 from J, leaving 11 bases between them. The V gene's germline CDR1 is MNHEY and CDR2 SVGAGI.

This clonotype showed up many times. This chain connects TRBV2 to TRBJ2-5; D might be TRBD1 or TRBD2, each matching 6 bases. V lost 6 bases to trimming and J lost 5 bases, with 13 bases between them. Germline loops: CDR1 SNHLY, CDR2 FYNNEI. This CDR3 region has 13 residues. CDR3 nucleotide sequence: TGTGCCAGCAGAGTGGAGGGGGGCGAGACCCAGTACTTC. This translates into CASRVEGGETQYF.